This TCR beta chain was sequenced during a study of CD8 T cells in ankylosing spondylitis. As for this clonotype: Its antigen is unidentified.

General study points: Matched ankylosing spondylitis synovial fluid reportedly showed significant enrichment of disease-linked clones.

CDR1 and CDR2 from the germline V gene are LNHNV and YYDKDF (reference sequence). V was pared by 5 bases and J by 6 bases, with 16 bases between. The CDR3 loop spans 15 amino acids. TCRdb analysed the 5' RACE reads with MiXCR anew, one entry per CDR3 protein. The table lists about 240,000 distinct CDR3 sequences, approximately 12% of them singletons. Sequenced sample: blood, either unsorted or a sorted T cell fraction (not recorded which). The chain joins TRBV15 to TRBJ1-4; D possibly corresponds to TRBD1 (5 bases). This receptor was identified in a male donor with ankylosing spondylitis or in good health (not recorded which). CDR3 in amino acids: CATSSFGGLDEKLFF. The CDR3 bases are TGTGCCACCAGCTCATTCGGGGGGTTGGATGAAAAACTGTTTTTT.